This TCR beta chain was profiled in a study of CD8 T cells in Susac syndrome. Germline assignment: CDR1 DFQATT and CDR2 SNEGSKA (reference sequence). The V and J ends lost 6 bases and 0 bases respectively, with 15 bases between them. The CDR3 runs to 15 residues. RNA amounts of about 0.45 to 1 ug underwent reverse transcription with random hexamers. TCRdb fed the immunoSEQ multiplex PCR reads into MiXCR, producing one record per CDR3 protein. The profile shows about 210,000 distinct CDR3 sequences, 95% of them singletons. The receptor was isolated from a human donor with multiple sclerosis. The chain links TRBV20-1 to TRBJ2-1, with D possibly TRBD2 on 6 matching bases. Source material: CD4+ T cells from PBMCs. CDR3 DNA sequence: TGCAGTGCGCCCCGGGACTCCAACTCCTACAATGAGCAGTTCTTC. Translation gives CSAPRDSNSYNEQFF.